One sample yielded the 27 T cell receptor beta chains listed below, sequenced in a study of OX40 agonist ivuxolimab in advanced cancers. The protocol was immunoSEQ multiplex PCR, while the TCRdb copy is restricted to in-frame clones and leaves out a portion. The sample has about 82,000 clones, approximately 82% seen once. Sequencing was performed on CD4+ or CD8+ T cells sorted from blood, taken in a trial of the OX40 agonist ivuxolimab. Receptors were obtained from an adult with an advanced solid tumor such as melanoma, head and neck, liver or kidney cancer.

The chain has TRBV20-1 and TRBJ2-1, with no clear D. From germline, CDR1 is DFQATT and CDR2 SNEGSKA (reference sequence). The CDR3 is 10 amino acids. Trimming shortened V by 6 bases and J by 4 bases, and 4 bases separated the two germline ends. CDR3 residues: CSAAYNEQFF. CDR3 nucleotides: TGCAGTGCCGCTTACAATGAGCAGTTCTTC.

Here the CDR3 reads CASSDAGWGTEAFF. CDR3 coding DNA: TGTGCCAGCAGTGACGCGGGATGGGGCACTGAAGCTTTCTTT. The chain has TRBV2 and TRBJ1-1; D call uncertain. Between the trimmed V and J ends, which lost 3 bases and 4 bases, there was a span of 12 bases. CDR3 length: 14 residues. The germline CDR1 and CDR2 sequences are SNHLY and FYNNEI. The full variable domain, in which reference TRBV2 and TRBJ1-1 provide the parts outside the CDR3, is EPEVTQTPSHQVTQMGQEVILRCVPISNHLYFYWYRQILGQKVEFLVSFYNNEISEKSEIFDDQFSVERPDGSNFTLKIRSTKLEDSAMYFCASSDAGWGTEAFFGQGTRLTVV.

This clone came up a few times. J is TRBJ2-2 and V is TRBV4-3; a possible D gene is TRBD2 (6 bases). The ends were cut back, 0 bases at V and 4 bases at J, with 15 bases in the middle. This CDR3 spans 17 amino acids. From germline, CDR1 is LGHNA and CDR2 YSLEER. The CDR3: CASSQDMTRRSTGELFF. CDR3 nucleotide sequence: TGCGCCAGCAGCCAAGATATGACTAGACGCAGCACCGGGGAGCTGTTTTTT.

The CDR3 coding sequence is TGTGCCAGCAGTTTCAGAGAGGGGTACACTGAAGCTTTCTTT. Amino acid sequence: CASSFREGYTEAFF. The chain is built from TRBV27 and TRBJ1-1; perhaps TRBD1 as D (5 bases). V was trimmed by 3 bases and J by 3 bases, leaving 11 bases between them. This CDR3 comprises 14 residues. The germline V gene encodes CDR1 MNHEY and CDR2 SMNVEV (reference sequence).

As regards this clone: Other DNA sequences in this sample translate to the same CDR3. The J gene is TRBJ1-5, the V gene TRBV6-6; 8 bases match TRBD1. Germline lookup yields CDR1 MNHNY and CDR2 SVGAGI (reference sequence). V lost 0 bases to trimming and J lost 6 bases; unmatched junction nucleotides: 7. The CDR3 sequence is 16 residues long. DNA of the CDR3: TGTGCCAGCAGTTACTCGAAGGCAGGGGGCCGTCAGCCCCAGCATTTT. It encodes CASSYSKAGGRQPQHF.

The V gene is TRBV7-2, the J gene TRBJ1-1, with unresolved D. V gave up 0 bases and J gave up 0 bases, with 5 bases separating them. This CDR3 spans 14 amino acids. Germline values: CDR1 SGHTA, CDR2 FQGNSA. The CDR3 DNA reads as TGTGCCAGCAGCTTAGCGTGGTTGAACACTGAAGCTTTCTTT. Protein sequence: CASSLAWLNTEAFF.

CDR3 sequence: CASSPKTGFGEKLFF. CDR3 sequence (DNA): TGTGCCAGCAGCCCCAAGACAGGGTTCGGTGAAAAACTGTTTTTT. The chain combines TRBV5-7 with TRBJ1-4, with TRBD1 identical over 7 bases. TRBV5-7 is assigned to the ORF class and has an uncertain function. CDR3 length: 15 amino acids. The ends lost 4 bases at V and 7 bases at J; junction bases unmatched: 10.

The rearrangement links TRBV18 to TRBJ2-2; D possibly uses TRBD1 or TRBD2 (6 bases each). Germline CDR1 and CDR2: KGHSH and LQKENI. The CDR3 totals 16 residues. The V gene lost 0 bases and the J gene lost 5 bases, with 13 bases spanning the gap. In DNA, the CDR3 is TGTGCCAGCTCACCACCGTCGACAGGAGGGACCGGGGAGCTGTTTTTT. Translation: CASSPPSTGGTGELFF.

Here the CDR3 DNA reads TGTGCCAGTACCCACCTCCGGACAGGGGCAGTTTCTTATAGCAATCAGCCCCAGCATTTT. It yields the protein CASTHLRTGAVSYSNQPQHF. The rearrangement links TRBV19 to TRBJ1-5; 9 bases are a match to TRBD1. The ends lost 7 bases at V and 0 bases at J; junction bases unmatched: 19. Germline values: CDR1 LNHDA, CDR2 SQIVND (reference sequence). The CDR3 sequence is 20 residues long. Full variable domain (remainder filled in from reference TRBV19 and TRBJ1-5): DGGITQSPKYLFRKEGQNVTLSCEQNLNHDAMYWYRQDPGQGLRLIYYSQIVNDFQKGDIAEGYSVSREKKESFPLTVTSAQKNPTAFYLCASTHLRTGAVSYSNQPQHFGDGTRLSIL.

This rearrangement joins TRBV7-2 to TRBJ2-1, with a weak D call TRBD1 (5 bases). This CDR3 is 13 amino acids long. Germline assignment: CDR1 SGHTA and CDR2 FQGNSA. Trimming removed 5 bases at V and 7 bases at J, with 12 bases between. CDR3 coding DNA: TGTGCCAGCAGCCCGATGACAGCTAATGAGCAGTTCTTC. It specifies CASSPMTANEQFF.

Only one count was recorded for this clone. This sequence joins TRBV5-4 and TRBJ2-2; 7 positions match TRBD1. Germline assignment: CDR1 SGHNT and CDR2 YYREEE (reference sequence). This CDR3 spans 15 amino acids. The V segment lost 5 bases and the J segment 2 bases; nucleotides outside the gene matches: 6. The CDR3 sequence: CASSTRQGNTGELFF. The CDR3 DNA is TGTGCCAGCAGTACCAGACAGGGAAACACCGGGGAGCTGTTTTTT. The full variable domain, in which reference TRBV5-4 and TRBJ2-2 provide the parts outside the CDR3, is ETGVTQSPTHLIKTRGQQVTLRCSSQSGHNTVSWYQQALGQGPQFIFQYYREEENGRGNFPPRFSGLQFPNYSSELNVNALELDDSALYLCASSTRQGNTGELFFGEGSRLTVL.

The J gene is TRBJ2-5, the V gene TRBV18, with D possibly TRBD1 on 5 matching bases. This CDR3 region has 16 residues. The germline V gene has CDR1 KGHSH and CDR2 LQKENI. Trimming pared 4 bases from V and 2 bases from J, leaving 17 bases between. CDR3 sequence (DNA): TGTGCCAGCTCACAGGGGTTTTCAGGGTTACAAGAGACCCAGTACTTC. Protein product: CASSQGFSGLQETQYF.

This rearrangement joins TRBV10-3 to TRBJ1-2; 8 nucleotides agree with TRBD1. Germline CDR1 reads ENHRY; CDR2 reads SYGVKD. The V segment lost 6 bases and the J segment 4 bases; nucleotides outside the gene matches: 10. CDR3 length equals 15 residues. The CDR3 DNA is TGTGCCATCAGCGCCGTTGGACAGGGCAGCTATGGCTACACCTTC. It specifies CAISAVGQGSYGYTF.

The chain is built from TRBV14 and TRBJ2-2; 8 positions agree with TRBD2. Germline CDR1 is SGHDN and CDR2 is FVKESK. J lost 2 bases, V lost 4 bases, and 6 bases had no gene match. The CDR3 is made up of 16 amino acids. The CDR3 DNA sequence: TGTGCCAGCAGCCCCCTTAGCGGGGCTAACACCGGGGAGCTGTTTTTT. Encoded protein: CASSPLSGANTGELFF.

CDR3 nucleotides: TGTGCCAGCAGCGTAGTAGGGGGAACCGGGGAGCTGTTTTTT. Protein sequence: CASSVVGGTGELFF. The chain links TRBV9 to TRBJ2-2, with D possibly being TRBD1 (6 bases). The CDR3 loop spans 14 amino acids. The V and J ends lost 0 bases and 5 bases respectively, with 8 bases between them. The germline V gene encodes CDR1 SGDLS and CDR2 YYNGEE.

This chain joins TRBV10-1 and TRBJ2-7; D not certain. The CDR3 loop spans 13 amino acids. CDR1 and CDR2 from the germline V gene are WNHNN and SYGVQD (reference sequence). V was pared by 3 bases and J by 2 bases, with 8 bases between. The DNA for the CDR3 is TGCGCCAGCAGTGATGGCGGCCCCTACGAGCAGTACTTC. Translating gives CASSDGGPYEQYF.

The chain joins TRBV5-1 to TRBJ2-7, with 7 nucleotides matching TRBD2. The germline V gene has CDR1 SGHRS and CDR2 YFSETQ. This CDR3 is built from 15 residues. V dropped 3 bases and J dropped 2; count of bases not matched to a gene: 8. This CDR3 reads CASSSSAGEAYEQYF. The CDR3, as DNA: TGCGCCAGCAGCTCGTCGGCGGGGGAAGCCTACGAGCAGTACTTC.

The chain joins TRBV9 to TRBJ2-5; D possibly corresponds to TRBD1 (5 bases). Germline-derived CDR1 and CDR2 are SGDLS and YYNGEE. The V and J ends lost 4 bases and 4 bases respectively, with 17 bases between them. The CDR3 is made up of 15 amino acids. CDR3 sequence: CASSPRPDSRETQYF. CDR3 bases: TGTGCCAGCAGCCCCCGTCCCGACAGCCGAGAGACCCAGTACTTC.

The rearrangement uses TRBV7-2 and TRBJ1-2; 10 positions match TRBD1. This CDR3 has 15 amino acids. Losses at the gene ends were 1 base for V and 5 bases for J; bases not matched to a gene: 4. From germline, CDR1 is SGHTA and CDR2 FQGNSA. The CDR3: CASSLVTGQGYGYTF. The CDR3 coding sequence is TGTGCCAGCAGCTTAGTTACGGGACAGGGGTATGGCTACACCTTC.

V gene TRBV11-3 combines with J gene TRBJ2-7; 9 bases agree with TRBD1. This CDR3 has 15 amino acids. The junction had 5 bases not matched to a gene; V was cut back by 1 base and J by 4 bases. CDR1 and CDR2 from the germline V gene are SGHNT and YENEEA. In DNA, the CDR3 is TGTGCCAGCAGCTTAGCCGGGACAGGGAGTTACGAGCAGTACTTC. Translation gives CASSLAGTGSYEQYF.

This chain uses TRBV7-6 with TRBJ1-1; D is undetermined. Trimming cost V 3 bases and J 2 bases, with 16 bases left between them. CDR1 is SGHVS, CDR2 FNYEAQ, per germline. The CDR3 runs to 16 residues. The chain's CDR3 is CASSFQLGARNTEAFF. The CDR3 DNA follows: TGTGCCAGCAGCTTTCAATTGGGAGCCCGAAACACTGAAGCTTTCTTT.

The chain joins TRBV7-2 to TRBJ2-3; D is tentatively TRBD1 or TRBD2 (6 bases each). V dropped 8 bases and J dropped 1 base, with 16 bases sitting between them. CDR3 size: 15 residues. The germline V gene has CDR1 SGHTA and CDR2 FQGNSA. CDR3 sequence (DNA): TGTGCCAGCCGCGAGGGGGGCCGAGGCACAGATACGCAGTATTTT. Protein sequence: CASREGGRGTDTQYF.

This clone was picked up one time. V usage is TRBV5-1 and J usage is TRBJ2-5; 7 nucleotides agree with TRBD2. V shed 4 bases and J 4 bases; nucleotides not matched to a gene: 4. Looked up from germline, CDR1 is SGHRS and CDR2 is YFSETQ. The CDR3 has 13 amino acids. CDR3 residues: CASSPGTTETQYF. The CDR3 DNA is TGCGCCAGCAGCCCCGGGACTACAGAGACCCAGTACTTC.

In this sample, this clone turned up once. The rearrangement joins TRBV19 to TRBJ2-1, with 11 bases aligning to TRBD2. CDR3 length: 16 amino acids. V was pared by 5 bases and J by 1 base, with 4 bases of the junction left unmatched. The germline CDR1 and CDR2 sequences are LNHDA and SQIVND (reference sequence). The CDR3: CASSVTSGVSYNEQFF. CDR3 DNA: TGTGCCAGTAGTGTGACTAGCGGGGTGTCCTACAATGAGCAGTTCTTC.

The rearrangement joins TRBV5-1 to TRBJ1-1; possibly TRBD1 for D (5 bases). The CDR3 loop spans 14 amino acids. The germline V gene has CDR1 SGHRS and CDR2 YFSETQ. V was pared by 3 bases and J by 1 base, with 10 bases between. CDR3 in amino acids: CASSSAGTNTEAFF. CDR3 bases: TGCGCCAGCAGCTCTGCAGGGACGAACACTGAAGCTTTCTTT. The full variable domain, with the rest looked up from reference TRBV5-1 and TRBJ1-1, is KAGVTQTPRYLIKTRGQQVTLSCSPISGHRSVSWYQQTPGQGLQFLFEYFSETQRNKGNFPGRFSGRQFSNSRSEMNVSTLELGDSALYLCASSSAGTNTEAFFGQGTRLTVV.

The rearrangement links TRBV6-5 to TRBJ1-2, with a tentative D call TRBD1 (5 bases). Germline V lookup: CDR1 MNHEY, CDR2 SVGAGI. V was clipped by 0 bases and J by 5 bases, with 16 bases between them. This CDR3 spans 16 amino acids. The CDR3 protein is CASSYSGGQLGYGYTF. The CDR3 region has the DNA TGTGCCAGCAGTTACTCGGGGGGTCAATTGGGTTATGGCTACACCTTC.

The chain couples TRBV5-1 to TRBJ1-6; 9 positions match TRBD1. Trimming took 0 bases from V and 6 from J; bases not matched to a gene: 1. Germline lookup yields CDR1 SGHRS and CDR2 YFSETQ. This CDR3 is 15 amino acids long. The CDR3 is CASSLVGQGNSPLHF. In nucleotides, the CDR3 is TGCGCCAGCAGCTTGGTGGGACAGGGTAATTCACCCCTCCACTTT.